This T cell receptor beta chain was sequenced in a study of OX40 agonist ivuxolimab in advanced cancers. Libraries were prepared by immunoSEQ multiplex PCR; TCRdb keeps only in-frame clonotypes and omits some of them. Of 45,000 to 55,000 clones in the sample, 84% were seen once. V lost 3 bases to trimming and J lost 5 bases; unmatched junction nucleotides: 14. The germline CDR1 and CDR2 sequences are SGHDT and YYEEEE. CDR3 length: 17 residues. V is TRBV5-6 and J is TRBJ1-5, with 7 bases aligning to TRBD1. The specimen was CD4+ or CD8+ T cells sorted from blood, collected in a trial of the OX40 agonist ivuxolimab. This receptor was taken from an adult with an advanced solid tumor such as melanoma, head and neck, liver or kidney cancer. CDR3 in DNA: TGTGCCAGCAGCTCCTATACAGGGGAGGTGGTCTATCAGCCCCAGCATTTT. This codes for CASSSYTGEVVYQPQHF.